This T cell receptor (beta chain) was identified in a study of T cell changes during pregnancy in multiple sclerosis. The V gene's germline CDR1 is MDHEN and CDR2 SYDVKM. After removal of 6 bases from V and 0 bases from J, the junction contained 8 bases not matched to a gene. This CDR3 contains 17 residues. The count of this clone is one. Some clones are missing from TCRdb's copy, which holds only in-frame ones; the method was immunoSEQ multiplex PCR. Of just over 35,000 clones listed, around nine tenths are singletons. Sample: CD4+ T cells from peripheral blood mononuclear cells, taken after pregnancy. The receptor was isolated from a female donor in good health, enrolled as a control in a pregnancy study. The chain uses TRBV28 and TRBJ1-5, with 10 nucleotides matching TRBD1. The CDR3 here is CASRSLTGGYSNQPQHF. For the CDR3, the DNA is TGTGCCAGCAGGTCGTTGACAGGGGGCTATAGCAATCAGCCCCAGCATTTT. Variable domain in full (rest from reference TRBV28 and TRBJ1-5): DVKVTQSSRYLVKRTGEKVFLECVQDMDHENMFWYRQDPGLGLRLIYFSYDVKMKEKGDIPEGYSVSREKKERFSLILESASTNQTSMYLCASRSLTGGYSNQPQHFGDGTRLSIL.